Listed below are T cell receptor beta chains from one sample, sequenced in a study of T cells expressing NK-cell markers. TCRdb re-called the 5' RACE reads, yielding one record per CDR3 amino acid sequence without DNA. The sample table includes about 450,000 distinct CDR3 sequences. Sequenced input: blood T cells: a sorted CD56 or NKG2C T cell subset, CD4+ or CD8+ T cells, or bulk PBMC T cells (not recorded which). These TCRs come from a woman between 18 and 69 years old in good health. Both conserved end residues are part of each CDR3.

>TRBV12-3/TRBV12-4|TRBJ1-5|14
CASSLGRINQPQHF
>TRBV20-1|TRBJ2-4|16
CSATMTSGRESNIQYF
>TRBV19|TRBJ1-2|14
CASSGQGDIYGYTF
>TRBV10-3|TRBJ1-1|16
CAISESLGTGDTEAFF
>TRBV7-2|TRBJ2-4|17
CASSAHGRDRAKNIQYF
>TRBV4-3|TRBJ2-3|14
CASKRGGSTDTQYF
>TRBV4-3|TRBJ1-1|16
CASSQGPGPLNTEAFF
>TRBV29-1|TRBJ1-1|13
CSVAVGDRTEAFF
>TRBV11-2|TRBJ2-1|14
CASKRGQAHNEQFF
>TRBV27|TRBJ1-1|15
CASHVGGQGNTEAFF
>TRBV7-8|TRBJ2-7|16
CASSLDVTRGPYEQYF
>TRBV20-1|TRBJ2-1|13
CSLRLYSYNEQFF
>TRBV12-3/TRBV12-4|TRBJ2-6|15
CASSFSGSGANVLTF
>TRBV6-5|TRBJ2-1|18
CASSYSISRLAGEDEQFF
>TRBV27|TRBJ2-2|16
CASSSTGAQGTGELFF
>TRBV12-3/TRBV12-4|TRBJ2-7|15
CASSPRLAGTYEQYF
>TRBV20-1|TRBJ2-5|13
CSAWDGSWETQYF
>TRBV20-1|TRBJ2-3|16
CSARGRGPQGPDTQYF
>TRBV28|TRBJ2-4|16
CASSFRGAHGKNIQYF
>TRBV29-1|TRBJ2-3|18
CSCEDRGFRFSSTDTQYF
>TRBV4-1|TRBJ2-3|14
CASSQVSSTDTQYF
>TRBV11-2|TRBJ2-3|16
CASSGGSSRGTDTQYF
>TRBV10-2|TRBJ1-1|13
CASSEEGITEAFF
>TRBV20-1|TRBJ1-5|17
CSARPTGDDFSNQPQHF
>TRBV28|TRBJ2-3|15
CASSGAGGGTDTQYF
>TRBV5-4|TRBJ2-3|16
CASSLPLGISTDTQYF
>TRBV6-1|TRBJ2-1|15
CASSEYPGGYNEQFF